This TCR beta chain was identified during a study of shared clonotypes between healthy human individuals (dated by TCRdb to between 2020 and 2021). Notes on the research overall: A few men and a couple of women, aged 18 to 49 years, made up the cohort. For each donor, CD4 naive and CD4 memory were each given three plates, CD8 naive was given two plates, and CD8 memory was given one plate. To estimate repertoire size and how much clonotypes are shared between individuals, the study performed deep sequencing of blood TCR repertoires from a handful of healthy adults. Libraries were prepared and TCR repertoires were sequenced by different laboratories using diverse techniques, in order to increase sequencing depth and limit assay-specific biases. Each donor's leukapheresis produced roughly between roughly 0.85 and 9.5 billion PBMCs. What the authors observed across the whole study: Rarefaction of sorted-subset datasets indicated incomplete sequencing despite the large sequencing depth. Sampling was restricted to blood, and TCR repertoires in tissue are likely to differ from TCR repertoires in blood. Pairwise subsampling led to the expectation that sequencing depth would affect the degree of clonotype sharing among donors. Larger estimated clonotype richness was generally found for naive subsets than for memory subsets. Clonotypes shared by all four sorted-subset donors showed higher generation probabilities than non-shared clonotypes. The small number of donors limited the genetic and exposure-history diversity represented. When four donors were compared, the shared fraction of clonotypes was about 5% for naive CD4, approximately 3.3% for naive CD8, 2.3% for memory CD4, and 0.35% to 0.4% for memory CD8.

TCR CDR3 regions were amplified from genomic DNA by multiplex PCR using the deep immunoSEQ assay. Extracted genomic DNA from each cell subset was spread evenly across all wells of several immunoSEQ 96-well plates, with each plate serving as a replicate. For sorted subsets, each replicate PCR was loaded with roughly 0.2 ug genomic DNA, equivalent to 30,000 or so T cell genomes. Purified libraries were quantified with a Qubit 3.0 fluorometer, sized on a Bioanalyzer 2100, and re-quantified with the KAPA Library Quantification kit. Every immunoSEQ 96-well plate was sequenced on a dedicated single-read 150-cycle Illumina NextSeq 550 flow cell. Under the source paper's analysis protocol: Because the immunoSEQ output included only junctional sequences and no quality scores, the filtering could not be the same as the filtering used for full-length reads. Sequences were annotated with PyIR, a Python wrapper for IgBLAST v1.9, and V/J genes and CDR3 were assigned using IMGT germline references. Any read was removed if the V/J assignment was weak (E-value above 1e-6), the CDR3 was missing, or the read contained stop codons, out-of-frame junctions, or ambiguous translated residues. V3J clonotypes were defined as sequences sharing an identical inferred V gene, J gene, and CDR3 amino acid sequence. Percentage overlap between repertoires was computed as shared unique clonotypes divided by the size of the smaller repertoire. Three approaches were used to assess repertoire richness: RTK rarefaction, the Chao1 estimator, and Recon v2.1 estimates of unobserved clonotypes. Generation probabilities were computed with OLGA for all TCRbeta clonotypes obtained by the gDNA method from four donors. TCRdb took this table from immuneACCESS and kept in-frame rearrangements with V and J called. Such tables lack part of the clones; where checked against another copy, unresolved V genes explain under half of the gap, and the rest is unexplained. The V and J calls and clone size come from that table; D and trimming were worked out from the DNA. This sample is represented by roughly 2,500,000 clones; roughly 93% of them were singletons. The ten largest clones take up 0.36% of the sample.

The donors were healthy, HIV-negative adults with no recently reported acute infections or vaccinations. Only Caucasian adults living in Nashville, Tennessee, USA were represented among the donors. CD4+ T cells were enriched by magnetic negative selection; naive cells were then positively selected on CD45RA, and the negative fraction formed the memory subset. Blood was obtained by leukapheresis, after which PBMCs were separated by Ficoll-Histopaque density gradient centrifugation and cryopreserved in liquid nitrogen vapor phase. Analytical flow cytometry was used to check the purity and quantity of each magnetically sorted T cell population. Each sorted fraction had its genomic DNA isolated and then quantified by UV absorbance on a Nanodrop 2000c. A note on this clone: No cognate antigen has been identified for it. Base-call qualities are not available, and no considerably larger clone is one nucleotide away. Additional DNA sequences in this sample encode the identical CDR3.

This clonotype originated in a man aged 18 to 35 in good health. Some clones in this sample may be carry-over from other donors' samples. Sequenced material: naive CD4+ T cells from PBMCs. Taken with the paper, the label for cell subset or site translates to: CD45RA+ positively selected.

The CDR3 protein is CASSGAYNEQFF. The nucleotide sequence is TGTGCCAGCAGCGGAGCCTACAATGAGCAGTTCTTC. This receptor chain uses TRBV28 and TRBJ2-1, with the D gene too uncertain to name. From the cysteine up to the phenylalanine, the CDR3 has a length of 12 residues. Only CDR3 DNA remains: 36 bases, in frame from the first base. Trimming at the junction amounts to 6 bases on V and 2 bases on J, and the germline ends lie 5 bases apart. CDR1 MDHEN and CDR2 SYDVKM were looked up in the germline V gene.